Listed below are T cell receptor beta chains from one sample, sequenced in a study of T cell changes during pregnancy in multiple sclerosis. Only in-frame clones appear in the TCRdb table, and some are missing; sequencing was by immunoSEQ multiplex PCR. The sample shows around 30,000 clones, 80% to 90% of them seen only once. The source was CD8+ T cells from peripheral blood mononuclear cells, collected in the third trimester of pregnancy. Every receptor here comes from a female donor with multiple sclerosis, enrolled in a pregnancy study. Both conserved end residues are part of each CDR3. Fields, in order: clone size, V gene, J gene, CDR3 length, CDR3 protein. Clone size is stated in some rows and not others, as once, few, many or a class when expanded.

>few|TRBV25-1|TRBJ1-1|14
CASSELGQITEAFF
>.|TRBV25-1|TRBJ1-4|15
CASSPMGGTNEKLFF
>.|TRBV9|TRBJ1-1|17
CASSAASGGPGGTEAFF
>.|TRBV4-1|TRBJ2-2|14
CASSPGQGNGELFF
>once|TRBV6-5|TRBJ2-5|15
CASRTSGGREETQYF
>.|TRBV19|TRBJ2-1|15
CASSVQTGSRNEQFF
>.|TRBV9|TRBJ2-1|15
CASSVVGGAGNEQFF
>.|TRBV7-3|TRBJ2-5|15
CASSLGGGLQETQYF
>.|TRBV15|TRBJ2-7|15
CATGNRDRGKYEQYF
>once|TRBV6-5|TRBJ2-5|15
CASSYRTSGQETQYF
>.|TRBV4-2|TRBJ2-7|15
CASSAAPSASYEQYF
>.|TRBV19|TRBJ1-4|17
CASSRPTGGATNEKLFF
>.|TRBV7-9|TRBJ2-7|16
CASSLVGRGSVYEQYF
>.|TRBV9|TRBJ2-7|17
CASSVAATGTGTDEQYF
>.|TRBV6-5|TRBJ1-2|14
CASSSDRGENGYTF
>.|TRBV29-1|TRBJ2-3|19
CSAGLAGGHNSLFTDTQYF